This TCR beta chain is from a study of T cell responses to AZD1222 COVID-19 vaccine. Germline V gene sequence: CDR1 LNHDA, CDR2 SQIVND (reference sequence). The CDR3 is made up of 15 amino acids. With 6 bases clipped from V and 7 bases from J, the junction kept 3 bases outside the gene matches. Study results and limitations: Most donors were white British and more were female, and clonal diversity was possibly underestimated.

This clone has more than one count but fewer than ten. The antigen is unknown. Using immunoSEQ multiplex PCR, the repertoire was profiled, and TCRdb retains in-frame clones only, with some absent. The sample holds roughly 100,000 clones, roughly 87% seen once. This chain uses TRBV19 with TRBJ2-1; TRBD2 agrees at 16 bases. The sequences come from peripheral blood, collected 28 days after the second AZD1222 dose. This sequence was found in an adult who received the AZD1222 COVID-19 vaccine. The CDR3 coding sequence is TGTGCCAGTAGCGGGACTAGCGGGAGGGTTAATGAGCAGTTCTTC. Translation: CASSGTSGRVNEQFF.